Listed here are 17 T cell receptor beta chains from one sample, sequenced in a study of T-cell reconstitution after alpha-beta-depleted transplantation in children. Preparation of the TCRbeta library involved a method that used unique molecular identifiers. Via MiXCR, TCRdb re-called the PCR reads, giving one row per CDR3 protein. The sample consists of about 140,000 distinct CDR3 sequences, roughly 8.8% of them appearing once. Sequencing used PBMCs, mostly from graft donor cells, obtained 180 days after TCRalphabeta/CD19-depleted stem cell transplant. Receptor source: a female patient aged 2-9 years who had a stem cell transplant for congenital amegakaryocytic thrombocytopenia, so the T cells may come from the graft donor.

This clonotype occurred many times. The chain combines TRBV4-1 with TRBJ2-5, with 9 bases identical to TRBD1. Germline loops: CDR1 MGHRA, CDR2 YSYEKL. The CDR3 has 15 amino acids. V lost 1 base to trimming and J lost 3 bases; unmatched junction nucleotides: 3. CDR3 nucleotides: TGCGCCAGCAGCCAAGTCGGGACAGGGAAAGAGACCCAGTACTTC. Translation gives CASSQVGTGKETQYF.

In its sample, this clonotype was seen many times. The CDR3 sequence: CASSQRASGPYNEQFF. CDR3 DNA sequence: TGTGCCAGCAGCCAACGGGCTAGCGGGCCGTACAATGAGCAGTTCTTC. The chain recombines TRBV7-7 with TRBJ2-1, with TRBD2 matching 8 bases. With 5 bases clipped from V and 4 bases from J, the junction kept 10 bases outside the gene matches. The CDR3 loop spans 16 amino acids. Germline values: CDR1 SSHAT, CDR2 FNYEAQ (reference sequence). The entire variable domain, with the rest obtained from reference TRBV7-7 and TRBJ2-1, is as follows: GAGVSQSPRYKVTKRGQDVTLRCDPISSHATLYWYQQALGQGPEFLTYFNYEAQPDKSGLPSDRFSAERPEGSISTLTIQRTEQRDSAMYRCASSQRASGPYNEQFFGPGTRLTVL.

In this sample, this clonotype turned up many times. The chain carries TRBV19 and TRBJ2-2; 11 bases align to TRBD1. The germline V gene encodes CDR1 LNHDA and CDR2 SQIVND (reference sequence). V gave up 7 bases and J gave up 6 bases; unmatched junction bases: 4. The CDR3 contains 14 residues. The DNA for the CDR3 is TGTGCCAGTATCCCGGGACAGGGGGCCGGGGAGCTGTTTTTT. It codes for CASIPGQGAGELFF.

This clonotype was seen many times. The chain recombines TRBV20-1 with TRBJ2-1; TRBD1 is a possible D gene (5 bases). The V gene's germline CDR1 is DFQATT and CDR2 SNEGSKA (reference sequence). The CDR3 consists of 9 residues. V gave up 7 bases and J gave up 9 bases, with 7 bases separating them. The CDR3 region has the DNA TGCAGTGTAGGGGTTGAGCAGTTCTTC. Protein product: CSVGVEQFF.

This clonotype was seen many times. This CDR3 reads CSASEMFKNIQYF. As DNA, the CDR3 is TGCAGTGCTAGCGAGATGTTCAAAAACATTCAGTACTTC. The rearrangement uses TRBV20-1 and TRBJ2-4; D uncertain. This CDR3 region has 13 residues. Germline V CDR1 and CDR2: DFQATT, SNEGSKA (reference sequence). V was trimmed by 3 bases and J by 3 bases, leaving 9 bases between them.

This clonotype has at least ten counts. The V gene is TRBV5-1, the J gene TRBJ2-5, with 7 bases matching TRBD1. Trimming removed 4 bases from V and 5 bases from J; junction bases left unmatched: 8. Germline CDR1 SGHRS, CDR2 YFSETQ. This CDR3 has 14 amino acids. CDR3 bases: TGCGCCAGCAGCCCAGACAGGGCCCGTGAGACCCAGTACTTC. As protein: CASSPDRARETQYF.

This clonotype was seen more than once but under ten times. The rearrangement links TRBV7-8 to TRBJ1-4; possibly TRBD1 for D (6 bases). CDR3 length: 16 amino acids. The germline gives CDR1 SGHVS, CDR2 FQNEAQ. V lost 5 bases to trimming and J lost 8 bases, with 21 bases between them. The CDR3 nucleotides read TGTGCCAGCAGCGCTAGGGGGGATGGATTAGGGGAAAAACTGTTTTTT. As protein: CASSARGDGLGEKLFF.

The J gene is TRBJ2-2, the V gene TRBV7-2; no definite D call. Looked up from germline, CDR1 is SGHTA and CDR2 is FQGNSA. Trimming pared 6 bases from V and 3 bases from J, leaving 8 bases between. This CDR3 is 13 amino acids long. CDR3 sequence: CASSFRHTGELFF. The CDR3 DNA is TGTGCCAGCAGTTTTAGACACACCGGGGAGCTGTTTTTT.

This clonotype was counted many times. The DNA for the CDR3 is TGCAGTGCTAGCCATGGAGGAGCCCAAGAGACCCAGTACTTC. Translating gives CSASHGGAQETQYF. The genes are TRBV20-1 and TRBJ2-5; tentatively, D is TRBD2 (5 bases). The V gene's germline CDR1 is DFQATT and CDR2 SNEGSKA (reference sequence). Trimming shortened V by 3 bases and J by 1 base, and 12 bases separated the two germline ends. The CDR3 is 14 residues long.

In this sample, this clonotype turned up a few times. The rearrangement joins TRBV20-1 to TRBJ2-3; 9 bases are shared with TRBD2. The junction had 7 bases not matched to a gene; V was cut back by 0 bases and J by 6 bases. There are 15 residues in the CDR3. CDR1 is DFQATT, CDR2 SNEGSKA, per germline (reference sequence). CDR3 protein: CSARDYSGSKDTQYF. The CDR3, as DNA: TGCAGTGCTAGAGATTATAGCGGGAGTAAGGATACGCAGTATTTT.

This clonotype was observed a handful of times. The rearrangement joins TRBV7-2 to TRBJ2-1; no reliable D call. Trimming removed 5 bases from V and 2 bases from J, with 7 bases in between. Germline CDR1 SGHTA, CDR2 FQGNSA. There are 13 residues in the CDR3. The CDR3 reads CASSPRAYNEQFF. The CDR3 bases are TGTGCCAGCAGCCCTAGGGCCTACAATGAGCAGTTCTTC.

The table lists this clonotype with many counts. The chain recombines TRBV20-1 with TRBJ2-7; D is possibly TRBD2 (6 bases). V lost 6 bases to trimming and J lost 6 bases, with 15 bases between them. The CDR3 extends over 12 amino acids. Germline assignment: CDR1 DFQATT and CDR2 SNEGSKA (reference sequence). This CDR3 reads CSASPYSGEQYF. The CDR3 bases are TGCAGTGCCAGCCCCTATAGCGGCGAGCAGTACTTC.

This clonotype was detected ten times or more. The chain combines TRBV12-3 or TRBV12-4 with TRBJ2-1; D might be TRBD2 (7 bases). CDR3 length: 17 residues. V shed 3 bases and J shed 1 base, with 16 bases lying between them. CDR3 residues: CASSFWEGVPSYNEQFF. In DNA form, the CDR3 reads TGTGCCAGCAGTTTTTGGGAGGGGGTCCCTTCCTACAATGAGCAGTTCTTC.

This clonotype has ten or more counts. The rearrangement joins TRBV29-1 to TRBJ2-1; 13 bases fit TRBD2. CDR1 and CDR2 (germline): SQVTM, ANQGSEA. V shed 6 bases and J 6 bases; nucleotides not matched to a gene: 5. There are 14 residues in the CDR3. The CDR3 spells CSVVTSGRANEQFF. The CDR3 nucleotides read TGCAGCGTCGTCACTAGCGGGAGGGCCAATGAGCAGTTCTTC.

This clonotype was detected ten times or more. The genes are TRBV6-5 and TRBJ1-2, with D maybe TRBD1 (5 bases). The germline CDR1 and CDR2 sequences are MNHEY and SVGAGI. CDR3 length equals 13 residues. V lost 5 bases and J lost 4, with 11 bases in between. The CDR3 region is CASSRTRIYGYTF. In DNA form, the CDR3 reads TGTGCCAGCAGTCGGACACGGATCTATGGCTACACCTTC.

This clonotype was picked up many times. The chain uses TRBV12-3 or TRBV12-4 and TRBJ1-6, with 8 bases matching TRBD1. The CDR3 is made up of 14 amino acids. V was clipped by 6 bases and J by 8 bases; unmatched bases: 6. The CDR3 sequence: CASSIDRGYSPLHF. Here the CDR3 DNA reads TGTGCCAGCAGCATCGACAGGGGTTATTCACCCCTCCACTTT.

This chain links TRBV11-2 with TRBJ2-3; 14 bases fit TRBD2. V was clipped by 5 bases and J by 1 base; unmatched bases: 8. Germline V gives CDR1 SGHAT, CDR2 FQNNGV. The CDR3 covers 18 residues. CDR3 in amino acids: CASSTGTSGSKGTDTQYF. CDR3 DNA: TGTGCCAGCAGCACCGGGACTAGCGGGAGTAAGGGCACAGATACGCAGTATTTT.